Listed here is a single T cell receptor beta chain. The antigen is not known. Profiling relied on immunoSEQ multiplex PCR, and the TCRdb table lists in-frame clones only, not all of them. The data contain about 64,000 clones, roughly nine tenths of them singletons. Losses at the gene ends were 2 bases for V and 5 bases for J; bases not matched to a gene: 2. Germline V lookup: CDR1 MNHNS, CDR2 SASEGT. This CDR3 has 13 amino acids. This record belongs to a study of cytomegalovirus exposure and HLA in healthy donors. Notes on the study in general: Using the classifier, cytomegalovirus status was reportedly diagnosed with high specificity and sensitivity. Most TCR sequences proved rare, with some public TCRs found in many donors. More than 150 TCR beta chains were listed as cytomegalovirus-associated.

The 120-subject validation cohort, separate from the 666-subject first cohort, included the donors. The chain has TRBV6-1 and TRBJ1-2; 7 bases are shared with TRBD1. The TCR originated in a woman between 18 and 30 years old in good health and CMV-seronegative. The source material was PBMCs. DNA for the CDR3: TGTGCCAGCAGTGAAACAGGGGAATATGGCTACACCTTC. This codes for CASSETGEYGYTF.